The 24 T cell receptor beta chains presented below share a single source sample, sequenced in a study of cytomegalovirus exposure and HLA in healthy donors. The data were produced by immunoSEQ multiplex PCR, yet TCRdb's version contains in-frame clones alone and is incomplete. The table includes approximately 100,000 clones, about nine tenths detected once. Sequenced: PBMCs. Source of these receptors: a woman aged 18-29 years in good health and CMV-seronegative.

J is TRBJ2-7 and V is TRBV28; 9 nucleotides align to TRBD1. This CDR3 spans 14 amino acids. In germline, CDR1 is MDHEN, CDR2 SYDVKM. Trimming cost V 3 bases and J 2 bases; bases outside gene matches: 2. The CDR3 DNA reads TGTGCCAGCAGTTTCGGGACAGGGACCTACGAGCAGTACTTC. This translates into CASSFGTGTYEQYF.

The V gene is TRBV6-1, the J gene TRBJ1-1, with TRBD1 identical over 9 bases. Germline CDR1 and CDR2: MNHNS and SASEGT. The CDR3 sequence is 14 residues long. The junction had 4 bases not matched to a gene; V was cut back by 8 bases and J by 0 bases. The CDR3 nucleotides read TGTGCCAGCGGACAGGGGATCATGAACACTGAAGCTTTCTTT. Protein: CASGQGIMNTEAFF.

The gene calls are TRBV5-4 and TRBJ2-5; D is undetermined. The V end lost 4 bases, the J end lost 5 bases, and 18 bases lay between the germline ends. From germline, CDR1 is SGHNT and CDR2 YYREEE (reference sequence). This CDR3 is 15 amino acids long. CDR3 region: CASSPLYGDMETQYF. CDR3 bases: TGTGCCAGCAGCCCCCTTTACGGAGATATGGAGACCCAGTACTTC.

CDR3 sequence reads: CASSEPDSNQPQHF. As DNA, the CDR3 is TGTGCCAGCAGTGAACCAGATAGCAATCAGCCCCAGCATTTT. The genes are TRBV6-1 and TRBJ1-5; D uncertain. The germline V gene encodes CDR1 MNHNS and CDR2 SASEGT. V was cut by 2 bases and J by 0 bases, with 5 bases left in between. This CDR3 is built from 14 residues.

The chain employs TRBV19 and TRBJ1-2, with 11 bases that match TRBD1. The CDR3 is 14 residues long. The V gene's germline CDR1 is LNHDA and CDR2 SQIVND (reference sequence). V lost 6 bases and J lost 6; bases outside the gene matches: 6. DNA of the CDR3: TGTGCCAGTAGCCCAAGGGGACAGGGGGATGGCTACACCTTC. Protein: CASSPRGQGDGYTF.

This clone has just one count. This chain uses TRBV28 with TRBJ2-3, with 7 bases lining up with TRBD1. V trimming: 4 bases; J trimming: 0 bases; junction bases outside the gene matches: 7. The length of the CDR3 is 16 residues. Germline-derived CDR1 and CDR2 are MDHEN and SYDVKM. CDR3 nucleotides: TGTGCCAGCAGTTCTAGGGACAGAACTAGCACAGATACGCAGTATTTT. Its translation: CASSSRDRTSTDTQYF.

This clone has only a few counts. The V and J genes are TRBV6-5 and TRBJ2-2, with D maybe TRBD1 (7 bases). Trimming shortened V by 0 bases and J by 5 bases, and 13 bases separated the two germline ends. Germline V gene lookup returns CDR1 MNHEY and CDR2 SVGAGI. CDR3 size: 16 residues. The chain's CDR3 is CASSYSQGGWTGELFF. The CDR3 nucleotides read TGTGCCAGCAGTTACTCCCAGGGGGGCTGGACCGGGGAGCTGTTTTTT.

J is TRBJ1-5 and V is TRBV28; D remains ambiguous. The length of the CDR3 is 14 residues. Germline loops: CDR1 MDHEN, CDR2 SYDVKM. With 3 bases removed from V and 6 bases from J, the gap between germline ends came to 12 bases. This CDR3 reads CASSLAHGIQPQHF. DNA of the CDR3: TGTGCCAGCAGTTTGGCCCACGGGATTCAGCCCCAGCATTTT.

This clone occurred a few times. The rearrangement uses TRBV27 and TRBJ1-2; TRBD1 is a possible D gene (6 bases). The V gene lost 2 bases and the J gene lost 5 bases, with 12 bases spanning the gap. The CDR3 length is 14 residues. Per the germline V gene, CDR1 is MNHEY and CDR2 is SMNVEV (reference sequence). The CDR3 sequence: CASSLNRARYGYTF. In nucleotides, the CDR3 is TGTGCCAGCAGTTTAAACAGGGCCCGATATGGCTACACCTTC.

The V call is TRBV21-1, the J call TRBJ1-2; the D segment call TRBD1 is taken from the table without a DNA check. TRBV21-1 is designated a pseudogene. The CDR3 has 15 residues. The CDR3 nucleotides are TGTGCCAGCAGCACGTATACAGGGGCCAACTATGGCTACACCTTC. Residues: CASSTYTGANYGYTF.

As concerns this clone: Other DNA sequences from this sample encode an identical CDR3 as well. V and J are TRBV27 and TRBJ1-2, with TRBD1 matching 9 bases. CDR1 and CDR2 (germline): MNHEY, SMNVEV (reference sequence). This CDR3 has 13 amino acids. V gave up 5 bases and J gave up 4 bases; unmatched junction bases: 2. The CDR3: CASSPGQGYGYTF. The CDR3 DNA follows: TGTGCCAGCAGTCCGGGACAGGGCTATGGCTACACCTTC.

The chain is built from TRBV27 and TRBJ1-1; 7 bases line up with TRBD1. V shed 6 bases and J 6 bases; nucleotides not matched to a gene: 4. The CDR3 extends over 12 amino acids. From germline, CDR1 is MNHEY and CDR2 SMNVEV (reference sequence). CDR3 residues: CASRRQGAEAFF. The CDR3 coding sequence is TGTGCCAGCAGAAGACAGGGAGCTGAAGCTTTCTTT.

This clone turned up a few times. The chain has TRBV19 and TRBJ1-2; no definite D call. The CDR3 length is 15 residues. Per germline, CDR1 LNHDA and CDR2 SQIVND (reference sequence). Deletions cut 3 bases from V and 3 bases from J, with 14 bases between. This CDR3 reads CASSILSAGYYGYTF. The CDR3 nucleotides are TGTGCCAGTAGTATTTTATCCGCAGGTTACTATGGCTACACCTTC. The variable domain in full, with the rest retrieved from reference TRBV19 and TRBJ1-2, is DGGITQSPKYLFRKEGQNVTLSCEQNLNHDAMYWYRQDPGQGLRLIYYSQIVNDFQKGDIAEGYSVSREKKESFPLTVTSAQKNPTAFYLCASSILSAGYYGYTFGSGTRLTVV.

This clone was detected only once. This chain uses TRBV29-1 with TRBJ2-1, with 8 bases identical to TRBD2. The length of the CDR3 is 14 residues. V lost 5 bases and J lost 4; bases outside the gene matches: 7. Germline V gene data show CDR1 as SQVTM and CDR2 as ANQGSEA. The CDR3 loop reads CSVRASGPYNEQFF. The CDR3 nucleotides read TGCAGCGTTCGGGCTAGCGGGCCGTACAATGAGCAGTTCTTC.

This clone was seen a handful of times. This sample also contains other DNA sequences that code for the same CDR3. The chain couples TRBV18 to TRBJ2-1; TRBD2 matches at 13 bases. The junction had 3 bases not matched to a gene; V was cut back by 3 bases and J by 7 bases. Looked up from germline, CDR1 is KGHSH and CDR2 is LQKENI. CDR3 length: 15 residues. CDR3 sequence reads: CASSPTSGGRNEQFF. The CDR3 coding sequence is TGTGCCAGCTCACCGACTAGCGGGGGGCGGAATGAGCAGTTCTTC. Full variable domain (outside the CDR3, taken from reference TRBV18 and TRBJ2-1): NAGVMQNPRHLVRRRGQEARLRCSPMKGHSHVYWYRQLPEEGLKFMVYLQKENIIDESGMPKERFSAEFPKEGPSILRIQQVVRGDSAAYFCASSPTSGGRNEQFFGPGTRLTVL.

The V call is TRBV4-3, the J call TRBJ2-1; D is uncertain. Trimming took 1 base from V and 10 from J, leaving 17 bases between them. From germline, CDR1 is LGHNA and CDR2 YSLEER. The CDR3 runs to 15 residues. CDR3 region: CASSQGRPDVGEQFF. The CDR3 DNA reads TGCGCCAGCAGCCAAGGTCGCCCCGATGTGGGCGAGCAGTTCTTC.

V usage is TRBV7-3 and J usage is TRBJ2-3, with 14 bases that match TRBD2. V lost 5 bases and J lost 4; bases outside the gene matches: 5. This CDR3 spans 16 amino acids. Per germline, CDR1 SGHTA and CDR2 FQGTGA. The CDR3 here is CASSAGTSGSSDTQYF. In DNA form, the CDR3 reads TGTGCCAGCAGCGCAGGGACTAGCGGGAGTTCAGATACGCAGTATTTT.

The gene calls are TRBV7-8 and TRBJ1-2, with D possibly TRBD1 on 6 matching bases. The CDR3 is 20 residues long. With 2 bases removed from V and 6 bases from J, the gap between germline ends came to 31 bases. CDR1 and CDR2 (germline): SGHVS, FQNEAQ. CDR3 residues: CASSLRGTRSEIAQVDGYTF. The CDR3 nucleotides read TGTGCCAGCAGCTTAAGGGGGACACGTTCCGAGATAGCGCAGGTGGATGGCTACACCTTC.

The J gene is TRBJ1-1, the V gene TRBV5-5; no reliable D call. V lost 0 bases to trimming and J lost 0 bases, with 12 bases between them. Per germline, CDR1 SGHKS and CDR2 YYEKEE (reference sequence). The CDR3 loop spans 16 amino acids. The CDR3 DNA sequence: TGTGCCAGCAGCTTGGTCCAGGCCCGTGTGAACACTGAAGCTTTCTTT. Amino acids: CASSLVQARVNTEAFF.

V usage is TRBV7-2 and J usage is TRBJ2-1, with TRBD1 matching 11 bases. CDR1 SGHTA and CDR2 FQGNSA come from the germline V gene. The CDR3 runs to 15 residues. Trimming at V came to 3 bases and at J to 8 bases, leaving 6 bases not matched to a gene. This CDR3 is CASSFGQGAFDEQFF. The CDR3 DNA follows: TGTGCCAGCAGCTTCGGACAGGGGGCTTTCGATGAGCAGTTCTTC. The full variable domain, with the rest looked up from reference TRBV7-2 and TRBJ2-1, is GAGVSQSPSNKVTEKGKDVELRCDPISGHTALYWYRQSLGQGLEFLIYFQGNSAPDKSGLPSDRFSAERTGGSVSTLTIQRTQQEDSAVYLCASSFGQGAFDEQFFGPGTRLTVL.

The chain is built from TRBV2 and TRBJ1-1; D gene ambiguous. The V end was cut by 2 bases, the J end by 6 bases, with 10 bases between. Germline-derived CDR1 and CDR2 are SNHLY and FYNNEI. CDR3 size: 13 residues. The CDR3 nucleotides read TGTGCCAGCAGTGAAACCCCGGGTTCTGAAGCTTTCTTT. Amino acids: CASSETPGSEAFF.

The CDR3 bases are TGTGCCAGCAGTTCGGGGGTCGGGAATCAGCCCCAGCATTTT. Translating it yields CASSSGVGNQPQHF. The rearrangement joins TRBV27 to TRBJ1-5; D perhaps matches TRBD1 (5 bases). CDR1 and CDR2 from the germline V gene are MNHEY and SMNVEV (reference sequence). V was pared by 4 bases and J by 4 bases, with 11 bases between. The CDR3 is made up of 14 amino acids.

This clone was seen once. The chain couples TRBV19 to TRBJ2-1; D perhaps matches TRBD1 (5 bases). This CDR3 has 16 amino acids. The V end lost 5 bases, the J end lost 7 bases, and 21 bases lay between the germline ends. CDR1 LNHDA and CDR2 SQIVND come from the germline V gene (reference sequence). The CDR3 here is CASSWGPGWEENEQFF. The CDR3, as DNA: TGTGCCAGTAGTTGGGGTCCAGGGTGGGAAGAGAATGAGCAGTTCTTC.

The chain links TRBV6-1 to TRBJ2-5, with 9 bases aligning to TRBD1. Germline assignment: CDR1 MNHNS and CDR2 SASEGT. CDR3 length: 22 amino acids. V lost 2 bases and J lost 3; bases outside the gene matches: 25. CDR3 amino acids: CASSEQDFGPIAFRTGEETQYF. The CDR3 DNA follows: TGTGCCAGCAGTGAACAGGACTTTGGTCCGATAGCCTTTAGGACAGGGGAAGAGACCCAGTACTTC.